This T cell receptor beta chain stems from a study of neoadjuvant anti-PD-1 for oral cavity cancer. Study outcomes and limitations: PBMC Gini-index clonality exceeded responders' in non-responders post-nivolumab.

Comments on this clone: What it binds is not known.

TCRdb's copy holds only in-frame clones and misses some; the assay was immunoSEQ multiplex PCR. The top ten hold 2.5% to 3% of the sample, which has 55,000 to 75,000 clones, roughly three quarters seen once. This CDR3 is 16 amino acids long. The junction had 15 bases not matched to a gene; V was cut back by 8 bases and J by 2 bases. CDR1 and CDR2 from the germline V gene are SGHVS and FNYEAQ. The receptor was derived from a person aged 35-79 years with oral cavity squamous cell carcinoma. Sequencing was performed on PBMCs, taken before nivolumab (anti-PD-1) treatment. V usage is TRBV7-6 and J usage is TRBJ2-7; 7 nucleotides line up with TRBD2. The CDR3 spells CASQSVAGLIPYEQYF. The CDR3 DNA is TGTGCCAGCCAAAGTGTAGCGGGTTTGATCCCCTACGAGCAGTACTTC.